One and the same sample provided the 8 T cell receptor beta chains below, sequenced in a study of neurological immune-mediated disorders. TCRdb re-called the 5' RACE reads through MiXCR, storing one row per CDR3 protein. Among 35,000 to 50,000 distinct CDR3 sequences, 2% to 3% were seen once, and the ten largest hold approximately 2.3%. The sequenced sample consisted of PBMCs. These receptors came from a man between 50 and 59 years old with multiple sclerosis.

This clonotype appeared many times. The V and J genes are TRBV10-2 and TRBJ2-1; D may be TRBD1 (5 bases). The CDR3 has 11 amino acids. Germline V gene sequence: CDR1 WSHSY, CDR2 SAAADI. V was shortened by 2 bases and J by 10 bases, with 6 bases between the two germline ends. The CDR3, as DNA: TGCGCCAGCAGTGAGAAGGGGGAGCAGTTCTTC. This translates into CASSEKGEQFF.

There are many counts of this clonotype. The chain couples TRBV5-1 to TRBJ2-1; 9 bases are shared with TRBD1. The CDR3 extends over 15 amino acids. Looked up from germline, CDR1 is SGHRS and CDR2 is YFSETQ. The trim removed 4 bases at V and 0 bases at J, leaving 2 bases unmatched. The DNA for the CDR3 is TGCGCCAGCAGCGGGGGACAGGGCTCCTACAATGAGCAGTTCTTC. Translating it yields CASSGGQGSYNEQFF.

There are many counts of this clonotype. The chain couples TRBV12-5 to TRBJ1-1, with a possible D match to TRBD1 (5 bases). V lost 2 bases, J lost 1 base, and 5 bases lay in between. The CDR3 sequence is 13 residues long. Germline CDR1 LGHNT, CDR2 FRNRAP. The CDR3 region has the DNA TGTGCTAGTGGTTTGCAGGGGAACACTGAAGCTTTCTTT. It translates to CASGLQGNTEAFF.

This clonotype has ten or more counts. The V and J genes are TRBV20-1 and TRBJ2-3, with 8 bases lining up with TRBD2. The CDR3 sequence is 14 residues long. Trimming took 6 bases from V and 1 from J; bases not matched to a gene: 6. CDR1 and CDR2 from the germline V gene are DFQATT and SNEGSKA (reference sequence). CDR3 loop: CSAMRRGGTDTQYF. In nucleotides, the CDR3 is TGCAGTGCCATGAGGCGGGGGGGCACAGATACGCAGTATTTT.

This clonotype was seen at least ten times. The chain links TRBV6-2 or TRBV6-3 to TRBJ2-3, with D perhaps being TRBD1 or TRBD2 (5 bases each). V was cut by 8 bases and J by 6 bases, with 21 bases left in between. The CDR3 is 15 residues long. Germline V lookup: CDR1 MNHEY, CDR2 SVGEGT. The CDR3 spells CASSQWRQRSDTQYF. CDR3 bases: TGTGCCAGCTCCCAATGGAGACAGCGGTCGGATACGCAGTATTTT.

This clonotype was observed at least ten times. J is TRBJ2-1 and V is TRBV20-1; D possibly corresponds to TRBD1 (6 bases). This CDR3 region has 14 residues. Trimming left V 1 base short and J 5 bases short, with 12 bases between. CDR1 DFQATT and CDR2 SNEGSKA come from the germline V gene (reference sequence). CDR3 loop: CSARAQGSNNEQFF. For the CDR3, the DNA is TGCAGTGCTAGAGCTCAGGGGTCCAACAATGAGCAGTTCTTC.

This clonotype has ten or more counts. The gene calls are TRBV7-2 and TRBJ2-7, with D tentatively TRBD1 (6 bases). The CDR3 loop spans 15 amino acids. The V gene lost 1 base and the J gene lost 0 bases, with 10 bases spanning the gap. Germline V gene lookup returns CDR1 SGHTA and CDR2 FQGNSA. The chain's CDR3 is CASSLGTALSYEQYF. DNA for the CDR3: TGTGCCAGCAGCTTAGGGACAGCCCTCTCCTACGAGCAGTACTTC.

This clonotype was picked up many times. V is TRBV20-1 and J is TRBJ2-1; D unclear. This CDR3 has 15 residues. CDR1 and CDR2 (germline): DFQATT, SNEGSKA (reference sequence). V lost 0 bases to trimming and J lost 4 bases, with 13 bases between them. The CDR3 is CSARDSQQRYNEQFF. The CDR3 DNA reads TGCAGTGCTAGAGATAGTCAACAGCGTTACAATGAGCAGTTCTTC.